The sequence of this TCR beta chain was determined in a study of blood T cell repertoires in COVID-19. In the study overall: Acute-phase and convalescent COVID-19 samples originated in the United States, Italy and Spain. From T cells, B-cell-depleted T cells, or PBMCs came the material, which was cDNA or gDNA.

Authors' processing steps: The assay estimated nucleated cells by amplifying reference gene primers. The data were produced by immunoSEQ multiplex PCR, yet TCRdb's version contains in-frame clones alone and is incomplete. The DNA was the basis for D and trimming; V, J and clone size are from that table. The sample has 95,000 or so clones, about nine tenths seen once. This clonotype was obtained from a woman between 65 and 79 years old with acute or convalescent COVID-19. The sequenced sample consisted of peripheral blood.

The CDR3 spells CASTLGGLQGNQPQHF. In DNA form, the CDR3 reads TGTGCCAGTACCCTGGGGGGGTTGCAAGGCAATCAGCCCCAGCATTTT. The V gene is TRBV19, the J gene TRBJ1-5; D possibly corresponds to TRBD1 (5 bases). Trimming shortened V by 7 bases and J by 2 bases, and 18 bases separated the two germline ends. Germline lookup yields CDR1 LNHDA and CDR2 SQIVND (reference sequence). The CDR3 has 16 amino acids.